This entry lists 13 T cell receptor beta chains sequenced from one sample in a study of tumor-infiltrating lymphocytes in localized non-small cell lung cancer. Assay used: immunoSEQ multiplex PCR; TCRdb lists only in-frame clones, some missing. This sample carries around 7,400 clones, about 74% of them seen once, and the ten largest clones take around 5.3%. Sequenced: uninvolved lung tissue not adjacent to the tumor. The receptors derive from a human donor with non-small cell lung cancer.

CDR3: CASSFDRGYEQYF. Written as DNA, the CDR3 is TGCGCCAGCAGCTTTGACAGGGGTTACGAGCAGTACTTC. V gene TRBV5-1 combines with J gene TRBJ2-7, with 8 bases aligning to TRBD1. Germline V gene sequence: CDR1 SGHRS, CDR2 YFSETQ. This CDR3 comprises 13 residues. V was clipped by 2 bases and J by 4 bases; unmatched bases: 2.

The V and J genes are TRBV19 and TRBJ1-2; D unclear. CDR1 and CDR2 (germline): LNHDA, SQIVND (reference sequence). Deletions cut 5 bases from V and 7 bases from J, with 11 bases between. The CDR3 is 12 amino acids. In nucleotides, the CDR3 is TGTGCCAGTAGTGAGAGTCACCTTGGCTACACCTTC. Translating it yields CASSESHLGYTF.

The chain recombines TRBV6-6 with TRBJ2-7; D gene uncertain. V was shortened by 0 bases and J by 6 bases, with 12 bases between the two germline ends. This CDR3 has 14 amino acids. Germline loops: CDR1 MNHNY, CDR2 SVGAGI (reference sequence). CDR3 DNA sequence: TGTGCCAGCAGTTACTCGGGTGCTGTTGGCGAGCAGTACTTC. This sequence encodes CASSYSGAVGEQYF.

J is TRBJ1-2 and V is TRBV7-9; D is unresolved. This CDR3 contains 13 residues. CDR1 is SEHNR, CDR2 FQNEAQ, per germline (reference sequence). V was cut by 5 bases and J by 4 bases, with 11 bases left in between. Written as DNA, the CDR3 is TGTGCCAGCAGCACTGACACAAGCTATGGCTACACCTTC. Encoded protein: CASSTDTSYGYTF.

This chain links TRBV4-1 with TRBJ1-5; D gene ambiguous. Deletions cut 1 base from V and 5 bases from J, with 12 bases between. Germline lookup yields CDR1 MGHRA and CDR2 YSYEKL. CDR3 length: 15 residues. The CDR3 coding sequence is TGCGCCAGCAGCCAAGGGGCCGAGTGGTATCAGCCCCAGCATTTT. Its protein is CASSQGAEWYQPQHF.

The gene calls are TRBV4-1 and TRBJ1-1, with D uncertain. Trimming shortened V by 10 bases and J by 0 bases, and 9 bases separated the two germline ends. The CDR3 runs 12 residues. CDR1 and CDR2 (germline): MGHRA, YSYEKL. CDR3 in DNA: TGCGCCACGCGAAACTTGAACACTGAAGCTTTCTTT. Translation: CATRNLNTEAFF.

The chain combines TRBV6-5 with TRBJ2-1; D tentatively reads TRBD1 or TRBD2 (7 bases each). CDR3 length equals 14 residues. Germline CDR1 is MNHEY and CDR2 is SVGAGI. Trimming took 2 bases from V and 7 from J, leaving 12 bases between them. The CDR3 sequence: CASSYGRGGNEQFF. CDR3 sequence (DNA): TGTGCCAGCAGTTACGGCAGGGGGGGAAATGAGCAGTTCTTC.

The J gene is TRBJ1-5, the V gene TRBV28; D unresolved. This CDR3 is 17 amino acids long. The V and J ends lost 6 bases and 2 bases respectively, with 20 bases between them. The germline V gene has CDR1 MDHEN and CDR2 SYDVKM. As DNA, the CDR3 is TGTGCCAGCAGACGACAAGCCGACGAGGGTGGCAATCAGCCCCAGCATTTT. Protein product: CASRRQADEGGNQPQHF.

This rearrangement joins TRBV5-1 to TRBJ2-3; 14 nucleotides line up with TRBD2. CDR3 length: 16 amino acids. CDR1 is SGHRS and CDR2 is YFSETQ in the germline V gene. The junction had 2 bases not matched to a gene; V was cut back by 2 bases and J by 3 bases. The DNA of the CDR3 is TGCGCCAGCAGCTTTGGGACTAGCGGGAGTACAGATACGCAGTATTTT. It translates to CASSFGTSGSTDTQYF. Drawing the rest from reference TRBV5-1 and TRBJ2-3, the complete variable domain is KAGVTQTPRYLIKTRGQQVTLSCSPISGHRSVSWYQQTPGQGLQFLFEYFSETQRNKGNFPGRFSGRQFSNSRSEMNVSTLELGDSALYLCASSFGTSGSTDTQYFGPGTRLTVL.

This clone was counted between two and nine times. DNA of the CDR3: TGTGCCAGCAGAGGACAGGGGAATGAAAAACTGTTTTTT. Its translation: CASRGQGNEKLFF. The J gene is TRBJ1-4, the V gene TRBV6-5; 9 bases map to TRBD1. With 6 bases clipped from V and 5 bases from J, the junction kept 1 base outside the gene matches. The germline CDR1 and CDR2 sequences are MNHEY and SVGAGI. The length of the CDR3 is 13 residues.

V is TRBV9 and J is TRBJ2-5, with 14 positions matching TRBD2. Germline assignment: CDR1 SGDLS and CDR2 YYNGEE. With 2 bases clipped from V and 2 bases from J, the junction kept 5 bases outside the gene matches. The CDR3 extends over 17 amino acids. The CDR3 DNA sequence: TGTGCCAGCAGCGTTAAGGGACTAGCGGGAGCACAAGAGACCCAGTACTTC. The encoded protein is CASSVKGLAGAQETQYF. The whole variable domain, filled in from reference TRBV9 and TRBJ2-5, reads DSGVTQTPKHLITATGQRVTLRCSPRSGDLSVYWYQQSLDQGLQFLIQYYNGEERAKGNILERFSAQQFPDLHSELNLSSLELGDSALYFCASSVKGLAGAQETQYFGPGTRLLVL.

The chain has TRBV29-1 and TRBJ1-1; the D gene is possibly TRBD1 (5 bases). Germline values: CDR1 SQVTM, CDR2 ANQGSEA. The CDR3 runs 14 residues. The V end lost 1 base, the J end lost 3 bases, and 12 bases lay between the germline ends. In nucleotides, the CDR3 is TGCAGCGTTGAAGGAGGGGCGGGTTACACTGAAGCTTTCTTT. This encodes CSVEGGAGYTEAFF.

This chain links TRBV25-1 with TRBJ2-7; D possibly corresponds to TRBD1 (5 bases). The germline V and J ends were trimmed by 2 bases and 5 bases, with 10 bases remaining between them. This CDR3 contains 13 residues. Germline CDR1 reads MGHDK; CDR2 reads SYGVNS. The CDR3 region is CASSEPQENEQYF. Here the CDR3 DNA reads TGTGCCAGCAGTGAACCACAGGAAAACGAGCAGTACTTC.